Given below is one TCR beta chain in context. The record originates from a study of control samples from healthy donors and cancer patients. Produced via immunoSEQ multiplex PCR; TCRdb's table is partial and in-frame only. The table lists tens of thousands of clones, approximately 84% of them singletons. The receptor comes from a man in his forties or fifties in good health. Sequenced input: blood.

CDR3 nucleotides: TGTGCCAGCAGTGACACGGTCTCTCCTGAAGCTTTCTTT. As protein: CASSDTVSPEAFF. V is TRBV12-3 or TRBV12-4 and J is TRBJ1-1; no definite D call. The CDR3 consists of 13 residues. The V end was cut by 5 bases, the J end by 6 bases, with 13 bases between.